This T cell receptor beta chain was documented in a study of blood T cell repertoires in COVID-19 (dated by TCRdb to the early 2020s). For the study in its entirety: Samples covering the acute and convalescent phases of COVID-19 were provided by collaborators in the United States, Italy and Spain. The sample metadata nearly always contained a de-identified subject ID, COVID-19 status, age in years and sex. Where available, HLA class I and class II types were obtained from metadata supplied by the sample provider rather than from assay-based typing. The repertoires were made available in a free public database intended to serve as a resource for research on the immune response to SARS-CoV-2. Deeply sampled blood TCRbeta repertoires from subjects exposed to, actively infected with, or recovered from COVID-19 were included in the dataset. The material from the prospective study consisted of cDNA or gDNA derived from T cells, B-cell-depleted T cells, or PBMCs. Samples came from the ongoing ImmuneRACE study (first 160 participants) plus 1,254 subjects from 6 global collaborators.

This clone was counted a single time. It lacks a known antigen. No base qualities exist here, and no much larger clone lies one base off it. The germline V gene sets CDR1 to SGHDT and CDR2 to YYEEEE. V is shortened by 7 bases, J by 0 bases, and the region joining them spans 19 bases. There are 16 amino acids in the CDR3, from cysteine to phenylalanine inclusive. The entry retains the CDR3 DNA only, 48 bases that are in frame from base 1. Study-level results and caveats: How much clinical and demographic metadata was included differed by source and by participant, and the metadata was provided uncurated.

The immunoSEQ Assay, a bias-controlled multiplex PCR, was used to amplify TCRbeta CDR3 regions from genomic DNA. On the authors' methods: The number of nucleated cells in each sample was estimated from the amplification of reference gene primers within the assay. To quantify the absolute abundance of each unique TCRbeta CDR3 rearrangement, sequence reads were collapsed and filtered. For each sample, productive Simpson clonality was calculated by taking the square root of Simpson's diversity index across productive rearrangements. Imported from immuneACCESS, the table was reduced by TCRdb to in-frame sequences with V and J called. These copies leave out some clones; in studies compared against another copy, an unresolved V gene accounts for under half, and the cause of the remainder is not known. V, J and clone size are those of that table, while D and trimming were read from the DNA. This sample comprises about 480,000 clones, over 75% of them detected only once. The ten largest clones add up to 1.5% to 2% of the sample.

Participants in the prospective study were aged 18 to 89 years, lived in more than 20 United States geographic areas, and enrolled through a virtual design. To assign participants to cohorts, the prospective study relied on clinical history that participants themselves reported in a screening survey and a study questionnaire. Recovered participants in ImmuneRACE Cohort 3 were defined as having two consecutive negative NP/OP PCR tests, clearance from a healthcare professional, or resolution of symptoms. Mobile phlebotomists in the prospective study collected whole blood, serum and a nasopharyngeal or oropharyngeal swab from every participant. Over a roughly 2-month period, participants in the prospective study had the option of providing additional blood draws and questionnaires. Before DNA extraction, prospective study blood samples were shipped either frozen or at room temperature.

This clonotype was sampled from a woman between 40 and 50 years old who had recovered from COVID-19. The chain uses TRBV5-6 and TRBJ1-2; TRBD1 might be the D gene, on 6 matching bases. The sequencing input was PBMCs or T cells enriched from blood (not recorded which). The nucleotide sequence is TGTGCCAGCGGCGTTAGCGGGACACACCCTAACTATGGCTACACCTTC. Translation gives CASGVSGTHPNYGYTF. Outside the CDR3, residues come from the reference TRBV5-6 and TRBJ1-2 proteins, so the full variable domain is: DAGVTQSPTHLIKTRGQQVTLRCSPKSGHDTVSWYQQALGQGPQFIFQYYEEEERQRGNFPDRFSGHQFPNYSSELNVNALLLGDSALYLCASGVSGTHPNYGYTFGSGTRLTVV.